The 20 T cell receptor beta chains in this list originate from one sample, sequenced in a study of control samples from healthy donors and cancer patients. Profiling relied on immunoSEQ multiplex PCR, and the TCRdb table lists in-frame clones only, not all of them. The table records about 10,000 clones, approximately 90% of them present only once. The material sequenced was PBMCs. These TCRs come from a man in his sixties with colorectal cancer.

The rearrangement links TRBV7-2 to TRBJ1-2; D is unresolved. The V end was cut by 0 bases, the J end by 0 bases, with 8 bases between. Germline assignment: CDR1 SGHTA and CDR2 FQGNSA. CDR3 length: 15 residues. The CDR3 nucleotides are TGTGCCAGCAGCTTAGCCCAGATCACTAACTATGGCTACACCTTC. Its protein product is CASSLAQITNYGYTF. The full variable domain, with the rest looked up from reference TRBV7-2 and TRBJ1-2, is GAGVSQSPSNKVTEKGKDVELRCDPISGHTALYWYRQSLGQGLEFLIYFQGNSAPDKSGLPSDRFSAERTGGSVSTLTIQRTQQEDSAVYLCASSLAQITNYGYTFGSGTRLTVV.

The CDR3 loop is CASSYVGGEQFF. In DNA, the CDR3 is TGTGCCAGCAGTTACGTGGGGGGAGAGCAGTTCTTC. The rearrangement links TRBV6-2 or TRBV6-3 to TRBJ2-1, with D possibly being TRBD2 (6 bases). Trimming cost V 2 bases and J 10 bases, with 9 bases left between them. The CDR3 sequence is 12 residues long. Germline loops: CDR1 MNHEY, CDR2 SVGEGT.

The CDR3: CASSPYVGENYGYTF. The CDR3 DNA reads as TGCGCCAGCAGCCCCTATGTCGGAGAAAACTATGGCTACACCTTC. The chain combines TRBV4-1 with TRBJ1-2; D is unclear. The length of the CDR3 is 15 residues. Trimming removed 4 bases from V and 2 bases from J, with 14 bases in between. Germline V gene data show CDR1 as MGHRA and CDR2 as YSYEKL.

The chain links TRBV7-2 to TRBJ1-6; 10 bases are shared with TRBD1. Unmatched junction bases numbered 3, after V lost 2 bases and J lost 8 bases. This CDR3 comprises 15 residues. Per germline, CDR1 SGHTA and CDR2 FQGNSA. For the CDR3, the DNA is TGTGCCAGCAGCTTACGGACAGGGGGGGATTCACCCCTCCACTTT. As protein: CASSLRTGGDSPLHF.

Concerning this clone itself: The junction does not match germline at one end; this may be a read error. V gene TRBV7-2 combines with J gene TRBJ1-2; D gene ambiguous. Germline lookup yields CDR1 SGHTA and CDR2 FQGNSA. The CDR3 is 10 amino acids. The CDR3 DNA is TGTGCCAGCAGACTTGTAAGGACCTTCTTC. Protein product: CASRLVRTFF.

J is TRBJ2-5 and V is TRBV7-6; a weak D match, TRBD2 (7 bases). V was pared by 5 bases and J by 4 bases, with 17 bases between. CDR3 length: 15 amino acids. CDR1 is SGHVS, CDR2 FNYEAQ, per germline. The DNA of the CDR3 is TGTGCCAGCAGCCTTACTCGGGGGGCCCTAGAGACCCAGTACTTC. Its protein product is CASSLTRGALETQYF. Full variable domain (rest looked up from reference TRBV7-6 and TRBJ2-5): GAGVSQSPRYKVTKRGQDVALRCDPISGHVSLYWYRQALGQGPEFLTYFNYEAQQDKSGLPNDRFSAERPEGSISTLTIQRTEQRDSAMYRCASSLTRGALETQYFGPGTRLLVL.

The CDR3 loop is CASSLTRGSSYNSPLHF. CDR3 nucleotides: TGTGCCAGCAGCTTAACCCGCGGGAGCTCCTATAATTCACCCCTCCACTTT. The chain uses TRBV7-9 and TRBJ1-6; D is undetermined. CDR3 length: 17 amino acids. Trimming pared 2 bases from V and 0 bases from J, leaving 11 bases between. Germline V lookup: CDR1 SEHNR, CDR2 FQNEAQ (reference sequence).

The chain combines TRBV6-6 with TRBJ1-1; no definite D call. Germline V CDR1 and CDR2: MNHNY, SVGAGI (reference sequence). The CDR3 length is 12 residues. Trimming removed 2 bases at V and 5 bases at J, with 6 bases between. CDR3 loop: CASSYEGTEAFF. In DNA form, the CDR3 reads TGTGCCAGCAGTTACGAAGGTACTGAAGCTTTCTTT.

The V and J genes are TRBV4-1 and TRBJ2-3; tentative D call: TRBD1 (5 bases). The germline V gene encodes CDR1 MGHRA and CDR2 YSYEKL. Trimming cost V 1 base and J 2 bases, with 16 bases left between them. The CDR3 extends over 17 amino acids. The CDR3 DNA sequence: TGCGCCAGCAGCCAAGTGGGGCCTCCGATGATCACAGATACGCAGTATTTT. Translating it yields CASSQVGPPMITDTQYF.

CDR3: CASSPGLGRRETQYF. The CDR3 DNA reads TGTGCCAGCAGCCCCGGACTAGGGAGGAGGGAGACCCAGTACTTC. The J gene is TRBJ2-5, the V gene TRBV7-3; 7 nucleotides match TRBD2. The length of the CDR3 is 15 residues. Germline V CDR1 and CDR2: SGHTA, FQGTGA. V was pared by 5 bases and J by 5 bases, with 11 bases of the junction left unmatched.

This chain joins TRBV19 and TRBJ1-2; TRBD1 is a possible D gene (5 bases). This CDR3 has 13 amino acids. Germline lookup yields CDR1 LNHDA and CDR2 SQIVND (reference sequence). Trimming pared 7 bases from V and 4 bases from J, leaving 13 bases between. The CDR3 spells CASIGREGYGYTF. As DNA, the CDR3 is TGTGCCAGTATAGGCAGGGAAGGCTATGGCTACACCTTC.

V gene TRBV7-2 combines with J gene TRBJ2-7; possible D gene TRBD1, 5 bases. The CDR3 consists of 16 residues. V lost 5 bases and J lost 6, with 23 bases in between. CDR1 is SGHTA and CDR2 is FQGNSA in the germline V gene. The CDR3 loop reads CASSIVEGALPSEQYF. The CDR3 DNA reads TGTGCCAGCAGCATAGTAGAAGGGGCCTTACCTAGCGAGCAGTACTTC. Together with reference TRBV7-2 and TRBJ2-7, the CDR3 gives the full variable domain: GAGVSQSPSNKVTEKGKDVELRCDPISGHTALYWYRQSLGQGLEFLIYFQGNSAPDKSGLPSDRFSAERTGGSVSTLTIQRTQQEDSAVYLCASSIVEGALPSEQYFGPGTRLTVT.

The V and J genes are TRBV28 and TRBJ1-1, with 9 positions matching TRBD1. The germline V gene encodes CDR1 MDHEN and CDR2 SYDVKM. The CDR3 consists of 14 residues. Trimming cost V 10 bases and J 4 bases; bases outside gene matches: 10. The CDR3 region is CATYPGQGSTEAFF. CDR3 sequence (DNA): TGTGCCACCTATCCGGGACAGGGTTCCACTGAAGCTTTCTTT.

This sequence joins TRBV7-2 and TRBJ2-2, with no clear D. CDR1 and CDR2 from the germline V gene are SGHTA and FQGNSA. V was clipped by 2 bases and J by 3 bases, with 10 bases between them. The CDR3 has 15 amino acids. DNA for the CDR3: TGTGCCAGCAGCTTACGATTAGGAGACACCGGGGAGCTGTTTTTT. Protein sequence: CASSLRLGDTGELFF. Together with reference TRBV7-2 and TRBJ2-2, the CDR3 gives the full variable domain: GAGVSQSPSNKVTEKGKDVELRCDPISGHTALYWYRQSLGQGLEFLIYFQGNSAPDKSGLPSDRFSAERTGGSVSTLTIQRTQQEDSAVYLCASSLRLGDTGELFFGEGSRLTVL.

The chain links TRBV27 to TRBJ1-6, with D unresolved. This CDR3 is 13 amino acids long. V was pared by 1 base and J by 9 bases, with 7 bases between. CDR1 is MNHEY and CDR2 is SMNVEV in the germline V gene (reference sequence). The CDR3 spells CASSLFHGSPLHF. The CDR3 coding sequence is TGTGCCAGCAGTTTATTCCACGGTTCACCCCTCCACTTT.

The V gene is TRBV5-4, the J gene TRBJ1-3, with no clear D. The CDR3 is 13 residues long. The germline CDR1 and CDR2 sequences are SGHNT and YYREEE (reference sequence). Trimming left V 0 bases short and J 4 bases short, with 5 bases between. The DNA of the CDR3 is TGTGCCAGCAGCTTGGTCAGCGGAAACACCATATATTTT. Translation: CASSLVSGNTIYF. The complete variable domain, with remaining parts taken from reference TRBV5-4 and TRBJ1-3, reads ETGVTQSPTHLIKTRGQQVTLRCSSQSGHNTVSWYQQALGQGPQFIFQYYREEENGRGNFPPRFSGLQFPNYSSELNVNALELDDSALYLCASSLVSGNTIYFGEGSWLTVV.

The chain links TRBV5-1 to TRBJ2-7; tentatively, D is TRBD1 (5 bases). CDR1 SGHRS and CDR2 YFSETQ come from the germline V gene. Trimming removed 0 bases at V and 6 bases at J, with 13 bases between. The CDR3 extends over 14 amino acids. CDR3 region: CASSLEAGSGEQYF. As DNA, the CDR3 is TGCGCCAGCAGCTTGGAGGCAGGGTCGGGCGAGCAGTACTTC.

The chain couples TRBV6-1 to TRBJ1-6; D gene uncertain. The CDR3 covers 16 residues. Germline V gene lookup returns CDR1 MNHNS and CDR2 SASEGT. Trimming removed 6 bases at V and 6 bases at J, with 18 bases between. This CDR3 reads CASREIPWAGNSPLHF. CDR3 coding DNA: TGTGCCAGCAGGGAAATCCCCTGGGCAGGTAATTCACCCCTCCACTTT.

The genes are TRBV14 and TRBJ1-1; D gene uncertain. The CDR3 runs 14 residues. The V gene lost 4 bases and the J gene lost 10 bases, with 19 bases spanning the gap. CDR1 is SGHDN and CDR2 is FVKESK in the germline V gene. This CDR3 is CASSLTKGLLGAFF. Here the CDR3 DNA reads TGTGCCAGCAGCCTGACGAAAGGACTCCTTGGAGCTTTCTTT.

In DNA form, the CDR3 reads TGTGCCAGCAGCCGAATAGGGGAGAACACTGAAGCTTTCTTT. This gives the protein CASSRIGENTEAFF. The chain has TRBV6-2 or TRBV6-3 and TRBJ1-1; D might be TRBD1 (5 bases). Germline CDR1 is MNHEY and CDR2 is SVGEGT. The V end lost 6 bases, the J end lost 1 base, and 12 bases lay between the germline ends. CDR3 length: 14 amino acids.